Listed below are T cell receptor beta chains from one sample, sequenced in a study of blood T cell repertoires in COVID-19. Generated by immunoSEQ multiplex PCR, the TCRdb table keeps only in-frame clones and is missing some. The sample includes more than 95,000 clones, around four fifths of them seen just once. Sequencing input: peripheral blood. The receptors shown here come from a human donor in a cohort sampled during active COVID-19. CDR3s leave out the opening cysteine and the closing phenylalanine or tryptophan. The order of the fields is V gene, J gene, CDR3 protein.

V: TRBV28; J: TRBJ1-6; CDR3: ASKGGGPLSSYNSPLH
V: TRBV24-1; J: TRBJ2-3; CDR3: ATSDSGGEYTQY
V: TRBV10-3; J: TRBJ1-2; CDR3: AISAGTTIQYT
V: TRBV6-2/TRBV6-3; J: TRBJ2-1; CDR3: ASSSGALSSYNEQF
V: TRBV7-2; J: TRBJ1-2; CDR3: ASSPRTGHHGYT
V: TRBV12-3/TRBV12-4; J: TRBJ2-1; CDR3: ASRPREKNEQF
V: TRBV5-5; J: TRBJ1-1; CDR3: ASSLHLNTEAF
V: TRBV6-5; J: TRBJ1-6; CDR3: ASISAENSPLH
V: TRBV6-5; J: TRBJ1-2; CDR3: ASRPPGGVGYT
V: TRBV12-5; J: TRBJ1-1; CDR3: ASGLGQTSNTEAF
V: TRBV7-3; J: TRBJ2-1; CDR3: ASSQGLAGLSEQF
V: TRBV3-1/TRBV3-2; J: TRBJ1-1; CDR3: ASSSSRVLNTEAF
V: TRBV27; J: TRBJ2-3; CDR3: ASSLSWGPDTQY
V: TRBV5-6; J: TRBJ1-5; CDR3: ASSFRGNSNQPQH
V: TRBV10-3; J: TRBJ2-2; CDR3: AIRPGPETGELF
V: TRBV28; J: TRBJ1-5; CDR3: ASSLLVRGSDQPQH
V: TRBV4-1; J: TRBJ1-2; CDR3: ASSQDGAGRHFGYT
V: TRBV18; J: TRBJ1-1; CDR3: ASLDSVNTEAF
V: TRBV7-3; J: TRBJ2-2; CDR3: ASSTNPRFGTGELF
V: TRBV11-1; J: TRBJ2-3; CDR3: ASSLTSGRVTDTQY
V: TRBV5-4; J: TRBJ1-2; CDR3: ASSWDGQNNYGYT
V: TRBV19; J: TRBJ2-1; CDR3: ASSIRVRGYEQF
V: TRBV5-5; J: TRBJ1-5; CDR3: ASSLGHQLPQH
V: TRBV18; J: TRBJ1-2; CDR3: ASSPQTGGADGYT
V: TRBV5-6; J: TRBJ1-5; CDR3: ASSLVGSIQPQH
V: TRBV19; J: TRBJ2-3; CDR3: ASSIQLAGGTDTQY
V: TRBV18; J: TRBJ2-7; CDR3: ASSPGTGTYEQY
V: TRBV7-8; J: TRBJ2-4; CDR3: ASSWERYQNIQY
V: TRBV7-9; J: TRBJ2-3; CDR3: ASSSLRATDTQY
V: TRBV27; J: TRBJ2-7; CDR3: ASSTPGQGAGEQY